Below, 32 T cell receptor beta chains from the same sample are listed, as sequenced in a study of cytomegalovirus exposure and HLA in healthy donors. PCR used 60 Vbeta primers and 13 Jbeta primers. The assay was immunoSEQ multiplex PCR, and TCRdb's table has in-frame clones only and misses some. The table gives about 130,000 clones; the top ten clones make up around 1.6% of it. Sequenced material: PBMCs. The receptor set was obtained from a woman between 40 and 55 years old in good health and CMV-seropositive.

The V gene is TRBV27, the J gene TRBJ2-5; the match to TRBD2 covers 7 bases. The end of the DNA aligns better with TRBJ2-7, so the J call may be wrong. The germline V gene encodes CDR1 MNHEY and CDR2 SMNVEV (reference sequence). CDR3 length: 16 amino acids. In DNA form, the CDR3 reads TGTGCCAGCAGTTTATTTTTCGCCAGGGAGGGTGACGAGCAGTACTTC. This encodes CASSLFFAREGDEQYF.

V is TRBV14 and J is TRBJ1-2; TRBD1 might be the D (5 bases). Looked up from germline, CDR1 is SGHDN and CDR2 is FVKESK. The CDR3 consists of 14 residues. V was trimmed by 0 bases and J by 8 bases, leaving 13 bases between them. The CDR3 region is CASSQEGALNGYTF. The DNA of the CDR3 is TGTGCCAGCAGCCAAGAAGGGGCTCTAAACGGCTACACCTTC.

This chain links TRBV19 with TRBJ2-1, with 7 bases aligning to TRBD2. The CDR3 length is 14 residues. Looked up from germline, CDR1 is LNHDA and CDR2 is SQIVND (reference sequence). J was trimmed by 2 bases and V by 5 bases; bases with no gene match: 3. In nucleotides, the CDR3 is TGTGCCAGTAGTTCCAGCGGGACCTACAATGAGCAGTTCTTC. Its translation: CASSSSGTYNEQFF.

CDR3 DNA sequence: TGTGCCTCCACCCCTTTCACCCGGGCGGGAGTACGTGATGAGCAGTTCTTC. This codes for CASTPFTRAGVRDEQFF. The genes are TRBV28 and TRBJ2-1, with 7 bases lining up with TRBD2. Germline CDR1 reads MDHEN; CDR2 reads SYDVKM. The CDR3 totals 17 residues. The V segment lost 11 bases and the J segment 8 bases; nucleotides outside the gene matches: 24.

The DNA of the CDR3 is TGTGCCAGCAGCGTAGGGACAGGGTGGAATGAAAAACTGTTTTTT. This encodes CASSVGTGWNEKLFF. The rearrangement joins TRBV7-9 to TRBJ1-4; 9 bases are a match to TRBD1. V lost 5 bases to trimming and J lost 5 bases; unmatched junction nucleotides: 6. This CDR3 has 15 residues. Germline V gene lookup returns CDR1 SEHNR and CDR2 FQNEAQ (reference sequence).

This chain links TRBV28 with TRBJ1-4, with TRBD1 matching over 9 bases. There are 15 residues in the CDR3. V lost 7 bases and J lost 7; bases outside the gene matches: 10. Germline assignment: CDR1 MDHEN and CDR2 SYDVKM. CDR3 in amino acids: CASNPTGGSGEKLFF. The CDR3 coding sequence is TGTGCCAGCAACCCCACAGGGGGCAGCGGTGAAAAACTGTTTTTT.

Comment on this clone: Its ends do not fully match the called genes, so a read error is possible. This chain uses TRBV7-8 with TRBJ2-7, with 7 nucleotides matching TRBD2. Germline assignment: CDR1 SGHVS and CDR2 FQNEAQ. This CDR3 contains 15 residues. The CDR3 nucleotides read TGTGCCAGCAGCTTAGTCCTAGCGGATACCTACGGGCAGTACTTC. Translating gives CASSLVLADTYGQYF. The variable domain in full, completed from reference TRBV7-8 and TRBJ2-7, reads GAGVSQSPRYKVAKRGQDVALRCDPISGHVSLFWYQQALGQGPEFLTYFQNEAQLDKSGLPSDRFFAERPEGSVSTLKIQRTQQEDSAVYLCASSLVLADTYGQYFGPGTRLTVT.

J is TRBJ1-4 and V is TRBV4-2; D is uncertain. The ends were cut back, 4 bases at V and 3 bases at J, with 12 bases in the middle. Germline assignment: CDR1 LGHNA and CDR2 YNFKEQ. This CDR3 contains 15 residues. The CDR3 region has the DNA TGTGCCAGCAGCCTTGAGGAGTTAGCTAATGAAAAACTGTTTTTT. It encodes CASSLEELANEKLFF.

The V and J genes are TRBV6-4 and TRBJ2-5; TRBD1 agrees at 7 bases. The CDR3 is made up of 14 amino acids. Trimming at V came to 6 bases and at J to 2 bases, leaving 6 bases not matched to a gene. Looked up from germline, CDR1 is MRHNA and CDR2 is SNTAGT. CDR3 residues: CASRARQGQETQYF. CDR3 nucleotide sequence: TGTGCCAGCAGGGCCAGACAGGGACAAGAGACCCAGTACTTC.

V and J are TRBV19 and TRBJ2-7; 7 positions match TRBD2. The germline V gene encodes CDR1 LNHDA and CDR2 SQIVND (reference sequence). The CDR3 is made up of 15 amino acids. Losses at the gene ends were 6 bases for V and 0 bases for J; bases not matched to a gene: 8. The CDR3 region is CASSDGGGSSYEQYF. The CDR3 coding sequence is TGTGCCAGTAGCGATGGGGGGGGGAGCTCCTACGAGCAGTACTTC.

The CDR3 reads CSAKETGDGGEQYF. The CDR3 DNA reads as TGCAGCGCTAAGGAGACAGGGGACGGAGGCGAGCAGTACTTC. The chain combines TRBV29-1 with TRBJ2-7, with 8 bases fitting TRBD1. Germline trimming cut 7 bases from V and 6 bases from J; bases unmatched to any gene: 14. Per the germline V gene, CDR1 is SQVTM and CDR2 is ANQGSEA. The CDR3 runs 14 residues.

In DNA, the CDR3 is TGTGCCAGCAGTTCCTCAACCGGGACAGGGCTCTCTGGGGCCAACGTCCTGACTTTC. Residues: CASSSSTGTGLSGANVLTF. The chain couples TRBV2 to TRBJ2-6; 9 bases match TRBD1. Looked up from germline, CDR1 is SNHLY and CDR2 is FYNNEI. The CDR3 totals 19 residues. The ends lost 5 bases at V and 0 bases at J; junction bases unmatched: 11.

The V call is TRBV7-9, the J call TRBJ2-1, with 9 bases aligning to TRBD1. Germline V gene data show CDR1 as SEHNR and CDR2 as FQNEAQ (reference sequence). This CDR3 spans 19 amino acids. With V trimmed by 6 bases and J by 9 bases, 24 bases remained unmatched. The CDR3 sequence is CASRPYRGPLGREGVEQFF. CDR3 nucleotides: TGTGCCAGCAGGCCCTACAGGGGGCCCTTGGGGCGGGAAGGAGTTGAGCAGTTCTTC.

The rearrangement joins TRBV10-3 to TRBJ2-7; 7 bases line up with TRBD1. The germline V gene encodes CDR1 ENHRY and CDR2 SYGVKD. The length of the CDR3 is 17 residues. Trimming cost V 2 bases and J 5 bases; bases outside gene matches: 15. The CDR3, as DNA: TGTGCCATCAGTGAGCCCTTGCTAACAGGGGAAATCCACGAGCAGTACTTC. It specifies CAISEPLLTGEIHEQYF.

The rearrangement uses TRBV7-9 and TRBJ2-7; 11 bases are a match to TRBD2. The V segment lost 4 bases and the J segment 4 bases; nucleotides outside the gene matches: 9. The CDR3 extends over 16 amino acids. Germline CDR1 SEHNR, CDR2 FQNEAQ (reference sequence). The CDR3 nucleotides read TGTGCCAGCAGCTCAGACGGGACTAGCGGCCCTTACGAGCAGTACTTC. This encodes CASSSDGTSGPYEQYF.

CDR3 region: CASSQTGLAGDTGELFF. Here the CDR3 DNA reads TGTGCCAGCAGTCAAACGGGACTAGCGGGTGACACCGGGGAGCTGTTTTTT. V is TRBV25-1 and J is TRBJ2-2; 12 positions agree with TRBD2. Trimming cost V 5 bases and J 3 bases; bases outside gene matches: 7. Germline CDR1 MGHDK, CDR2 SYGVNS. The CDR3 has 17 residues.

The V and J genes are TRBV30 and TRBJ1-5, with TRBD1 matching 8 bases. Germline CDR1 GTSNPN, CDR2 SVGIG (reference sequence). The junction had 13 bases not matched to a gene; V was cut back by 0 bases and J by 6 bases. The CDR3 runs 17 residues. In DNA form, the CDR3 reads TGTGCCTGGAGTGTTTTTTTTTCGGACAGGGATTTTCAGCCCCAGCATTTT. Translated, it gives CAWSVFFSDRDFQPQHF.

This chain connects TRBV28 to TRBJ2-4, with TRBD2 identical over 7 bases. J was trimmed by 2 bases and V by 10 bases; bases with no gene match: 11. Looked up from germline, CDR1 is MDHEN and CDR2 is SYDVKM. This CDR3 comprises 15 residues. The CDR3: CATIGSGAPKNIQYF. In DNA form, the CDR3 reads TGTGCCACCATCGGGAGCGGGGCCCCCAAAAACATTCAGTACTTC.

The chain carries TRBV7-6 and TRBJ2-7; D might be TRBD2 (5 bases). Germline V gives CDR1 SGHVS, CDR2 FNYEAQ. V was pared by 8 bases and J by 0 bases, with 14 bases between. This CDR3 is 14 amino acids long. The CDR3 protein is CASGRDLSSYEQYF. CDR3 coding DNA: TGTGCCAGCGGACGGGATTTAAGCTCCTACGAGCAGTACTTC.

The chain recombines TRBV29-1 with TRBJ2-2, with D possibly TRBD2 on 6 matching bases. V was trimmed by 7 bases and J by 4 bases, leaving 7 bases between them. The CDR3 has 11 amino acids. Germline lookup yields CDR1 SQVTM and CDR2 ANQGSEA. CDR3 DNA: TGCAGCGGGACTACCACCGGGGAGCTGTTTTTT. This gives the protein CSGTTTGELFF.

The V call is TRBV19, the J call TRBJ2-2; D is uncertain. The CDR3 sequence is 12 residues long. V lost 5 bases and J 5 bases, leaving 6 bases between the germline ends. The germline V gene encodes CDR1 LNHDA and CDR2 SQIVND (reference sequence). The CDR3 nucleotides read TGTGCCAGTAGTCTCGGGACCGGGGAGCTGTTTTTT. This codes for CASSLGTGELFF.

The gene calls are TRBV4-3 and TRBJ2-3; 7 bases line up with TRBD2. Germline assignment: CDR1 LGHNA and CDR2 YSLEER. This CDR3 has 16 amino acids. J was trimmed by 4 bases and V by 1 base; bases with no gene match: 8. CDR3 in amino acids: CASSQGTSAGSDTQYF. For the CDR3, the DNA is TGCGCCAGCAGCCAAGGTACTAGCGCGGGATCAGATACGCAGTATTTT.

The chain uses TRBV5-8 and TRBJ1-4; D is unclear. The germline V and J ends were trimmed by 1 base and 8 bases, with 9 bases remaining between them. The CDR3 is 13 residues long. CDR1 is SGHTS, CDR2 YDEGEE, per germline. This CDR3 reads CASSLQQVEKLFF. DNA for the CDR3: TGTGCCAGCAGCTTGCAGCAGGTCGAAAAACTGTTTTTT. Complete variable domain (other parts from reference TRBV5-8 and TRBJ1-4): EAGVTQSPTHLIKTRGQQATLRCSPISGHTSVYWYQQALGLGLQFLLWYDEGEERNRGNFPPRFSGRQFPNYSSELNVNALELEDSALYLCASSLQQVEKLFFGSGTQLSVL.

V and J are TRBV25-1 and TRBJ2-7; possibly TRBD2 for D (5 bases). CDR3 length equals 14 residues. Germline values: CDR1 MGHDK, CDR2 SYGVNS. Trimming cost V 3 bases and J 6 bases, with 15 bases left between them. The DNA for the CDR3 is TGTGCCAGCAGTGAGAGCGGTGCCCCCTCCGAGCAGTACTTC. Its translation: CASSESGAPSEQYF.

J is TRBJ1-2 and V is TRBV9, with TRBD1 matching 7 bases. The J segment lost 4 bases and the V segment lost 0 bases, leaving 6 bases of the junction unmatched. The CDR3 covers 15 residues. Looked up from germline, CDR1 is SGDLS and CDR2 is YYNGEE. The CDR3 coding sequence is TGTGCCAGCAGCGTAGGGGACAGACCCTCCTATGGCTACACCTTC. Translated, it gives CASSVGDRPSYGYTF. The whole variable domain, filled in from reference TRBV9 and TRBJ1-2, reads DSGVTQTPKHLITATGQRVTLRCSPRSGDLSVYWYQQSLDQGLQFLIQYYNGEERAKGNILERFSAQQFPDLHSELNLSSLELGDSALYFCASSVGDRPSYGYTFGSGTRLTVV.

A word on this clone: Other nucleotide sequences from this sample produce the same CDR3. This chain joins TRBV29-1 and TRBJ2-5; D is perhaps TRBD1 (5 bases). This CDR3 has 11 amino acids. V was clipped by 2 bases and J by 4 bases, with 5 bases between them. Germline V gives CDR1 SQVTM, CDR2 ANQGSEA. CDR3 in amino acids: CSVERGETQYF. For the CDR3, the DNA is TGCAGCGTTGAAAGGGGAGAGACCCAGTACTTC.

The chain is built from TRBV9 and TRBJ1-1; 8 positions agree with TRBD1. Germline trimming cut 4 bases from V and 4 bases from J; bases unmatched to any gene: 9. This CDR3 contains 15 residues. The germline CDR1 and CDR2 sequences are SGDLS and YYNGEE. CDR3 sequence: CASSSRTGGATEAFF. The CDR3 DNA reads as TGTGCCAGCAGCTCCAGAACAGGGGGGGCCACTGAAGCTTTCTTT.

The CDR3 protein is CASSTPGTDTQYF. The DNA for the CDR3 is TGTGCCAGCAGTACCCCGGGCACAGATACGCAGTATTTT. The chain couples TRBV28 to TRBJ2-3, with D unclear. Deletions cut 5 bases from V and 1 base from J, with 7 bases between. Looked up from germline, CDR1 is MDHEN and CDR2 is SYDVKM. There are 13 residues in the CDR3.

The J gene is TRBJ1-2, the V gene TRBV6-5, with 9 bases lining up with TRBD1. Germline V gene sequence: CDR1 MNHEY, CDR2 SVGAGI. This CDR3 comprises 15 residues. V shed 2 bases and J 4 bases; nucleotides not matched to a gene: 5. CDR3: CASSYETGGAYGYTF. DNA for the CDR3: TGTGCCAGCAGTTACGAGACAGGGGGAGCCTATGGCTACACCTTC.

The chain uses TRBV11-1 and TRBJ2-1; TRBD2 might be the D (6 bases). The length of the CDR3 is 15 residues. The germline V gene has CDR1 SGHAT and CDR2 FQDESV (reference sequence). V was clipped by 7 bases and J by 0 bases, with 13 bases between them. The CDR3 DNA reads TGTGCCAGCATGATCCGGGACTCCTCCTACAATGAGCAGTTCTTC. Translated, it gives CASMIRDSSYNEQFF.

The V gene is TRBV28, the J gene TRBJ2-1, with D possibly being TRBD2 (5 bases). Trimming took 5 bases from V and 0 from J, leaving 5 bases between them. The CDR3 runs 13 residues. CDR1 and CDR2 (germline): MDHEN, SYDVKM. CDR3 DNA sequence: TGTGCCAGCAGTGGGAGCTCCTACAATGAGCAGTTCTTC. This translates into CASSGSSYNEQFF.

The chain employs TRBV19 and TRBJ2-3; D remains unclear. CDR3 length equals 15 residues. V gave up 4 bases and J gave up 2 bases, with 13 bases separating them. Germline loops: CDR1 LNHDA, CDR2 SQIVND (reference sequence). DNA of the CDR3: TGTGCCAGTAGTACCGAGGCAGTGGACACAGATACGCAGTATTTT. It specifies CASSTEAVDTDTQYF.